Listed below are T cell receptor beta chains from one sample, sequenced in a study of tumor-infiltrating lymphocytes in primary liver carcinoma. TCRdb itself ran the multiplex PCR reads through MiXCR, one entry per CDR3 protein. The table lists 100,000 or so distinct CDR3 sequences, approximately 78% of them singletons. The sample taken for sequencing was liver tumor tissue from sampling region 3. The receptors here all came from a man aged 35 to 55 with primary liver carcinoma and hepatitis B virus infection. Each CDR3 is given with its conserved first and last residue. The D gene is left open where the match is weak. The size field is filled for only some rows; it gives once, few, many or a size class.

>TRBJ2-1|-|TRBV7-8|-
TGTGCCAGCAGCTTCGGACATGTGGCCCTGAGACACAATGATCAGTTCTTC
CASSFGHVALRHNDQFF
>TRBJ2-7|-|TRBV2|once
TGTGTCGGCTTTCGGGACACCTACGAGCAGTACTTC
CVGFRDTYEQYF
>TRBJ2-1|TRBD1|TRBV6-1|-
TGTGGCAGTGGTGAGGGGGCAGGGGAATCCAATGAGCAGTTCTTC
CGSGEGAGESNEQFF
>TRBJ2-1|-|TRBV6-5|-
TGTGCCAGGAGTCAAGGCCGGGATCAGTTCTTC
CARSQGRDQFF
>TRBJ1-1|-|TRBV5-5|few
TGTGCCAGCACTCATAAGGAGAACACTGAAGCTTCCTTT
CASTHKENTEASF
>TRBJ1-2|-|TRBV5-1|many
TGCGCCAGCAGCTCTGACGGGGACTATGGCTACACCTTC
CASSSDGDYGYTF
>TRBJ2-3|TRBD1|TRBV7-9|-
TGTGCCTGCAGCTCGGACAGGGGCGGGGCAGATACACAGTATTTT
CACSSDRGGADTQYF
>TRBJ2-7|-|TRBV29-1|-
TGCAGCGCCATGTCATTTGGGACCGGTACTCCCTACGAGCAGTACTTC
CSAMSFGTGTPYEQYF
>TRBJ2-3|-|TRBV6-1|many
TGTGCCAGCATTCTTGGGCCTTTGGGGGATACGCAGTATTTT
CASILGPLGDTQYF
>TRBJ2-2|-|TRBV29-1|few
TGCAGCGTTGGACTCACTGGGGAGCTGCTTTTT
CSVGLTGELLF
>TRBJ2-7|-|TRBV2|many
TGTGCCAGCAGTGCCATGGATGAGCAGTACTTC
CASSAMDEQYF
>TRBJ2-4|TRBD2|TRBV11-1|-
TGTGCCGGCTGCTCTCCCGGGACTAGCGGGACAAAAAACATTCAGTACTTC
CAGCSPGTSGTKNIQYF
>TRBJ1-2|TRBD1|TRBV11-1|-
TGTGCCAGCAGCCCGGGACAGGGACAGAGTTGTGGCTACACCTTC
CASSPGQGQSCGYTF
>TRBJ2-3|TRBD1|TRBV4-3|-
TGTGCCAGCGGCCCCCGACAGGGGGGGACAGATACGCAGTATTTT
CASGPRQGGTDTQYF
>TRBJ2-1|-|TRBV25-1|many
TGTGCCAGCAGTGAAGGGGACACCGTTTGGGGGGATGAGCAGTTCTTC
CASSEGDTVWGDEQFF
>TRBJ2-1|TRBD1|TRBV5-5|-
TGTGCCACGAATCCGGGGACAGGGACATCTCGGCAGTTCTTC
CATNPGTGTSRQFF
>TRBJ2-5|TRBD1|TRBV29-1|-
TGCAGCGTTGGTCCAGGGGGCGCGGAGACCCAGTACTTT
CSVGPGGAETQYF
>TRBJ2-7|-|TRBV5-4|-
TGTGCCAGTACCTTGTTCGGTGGCCCCTCCTACGAGCAGTACTTC
CASTLFGGPSYEQYF
>TRBJ2-2|-|TRBV6-4|-
TGTGCCAGCAGTGACTCATCGGAGACCGGGGAGTTGTTTTTT
CASSDSSETGELFF
>TRBJ2-1|TRBD1|TRBV2|-
TGTGCCAGCAGTCTCGGACAGGGTTCCAATGAGCAGCTCTTC
CASSLGQGSNEQLF
>TRBJ2-3|-|TRBV12-5|-
TGTGTTAGTGGTTTGGAACAGGGTCCCACGGATACGCAGTATTTT
CVSGLEQGPTDTQYF
>TRBJ2-1|-|TRBV11-2|-
TGTGCCAGAAGCCTTGACATGGTGCAGTTCTTC
CARSLDMVQFF
>TRBJ1-1|-|TRBV9|few
TGTGCCAGCTCCCCGGGGAACACTGAAGCTTTCTTT
CASSPGNTEAFF
>TRBJ2-7|-|TRBV6-5|-
TGTGTCAGTAGTTACTCGCCCCAGGGTGGCTACGAACAGTACTTC
CVSSYSPQGGYEQYF
>TRBJ2-7|-|TRBV29-1|-
TGCAGCGCCATGGTATCTGGGACCGGCACTCCCTACGAGCAATACTTC
CSAMVSGTGTPYEQYF
>TRBJ2-2|TRBD2|TRBV29-1|-
TGCTGCGTTGGGACTAGCGGGGCGAAGACCGGGGAGCTGTTTTTT
CCVGTSGAKTGELFF
>TRBJ1-5|-|TRBV5-4|medium-sized
TGTGCCAGCAGCCGCGACGGAAATAGCAATCAGCCCCAGCATTTT
CASSRDGNSNQPQHF
>TRBJ1-1|-|TRBV5-1|many
TGCGCCAGCAGCTTTGGAGTTTCCAGGACTGAAGCTTTCTTT
CASSFGVSRTEAFF
>TRBJ1-1|-|TRBV12-5|once
TGTGCTAGTGATCGCGGCCTTTCAGGGAACACTGAAACTTTCTTT
CASDRGLSGNTETFF
>TRBJ2-1|-|TRBV6-5|-
TGTACCAGCAGTTGCGAGGGAGCAGCCTACCATGAGCAGTTCTTC
CTSSCEGAAYHEQFF
>TRBJ2-7|-|TRBV6-1|-
TGTGTCAGCAGTGACGGCCGGTTAAGTTACGAGCAGTACTTC
CVSSDGRLSYEQYF